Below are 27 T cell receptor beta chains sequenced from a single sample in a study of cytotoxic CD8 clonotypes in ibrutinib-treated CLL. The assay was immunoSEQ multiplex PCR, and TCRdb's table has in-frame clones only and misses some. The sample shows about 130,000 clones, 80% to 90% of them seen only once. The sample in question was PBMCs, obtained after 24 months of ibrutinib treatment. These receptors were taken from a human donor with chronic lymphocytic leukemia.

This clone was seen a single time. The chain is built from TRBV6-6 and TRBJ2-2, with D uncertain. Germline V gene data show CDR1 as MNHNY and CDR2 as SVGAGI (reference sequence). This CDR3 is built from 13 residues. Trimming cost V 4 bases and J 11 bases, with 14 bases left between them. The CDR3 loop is CASSSIKSEELFF. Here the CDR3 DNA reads TGTGCCAGCAGTTCCATCAAGTCCGAAGAGCTGTTTTTT.

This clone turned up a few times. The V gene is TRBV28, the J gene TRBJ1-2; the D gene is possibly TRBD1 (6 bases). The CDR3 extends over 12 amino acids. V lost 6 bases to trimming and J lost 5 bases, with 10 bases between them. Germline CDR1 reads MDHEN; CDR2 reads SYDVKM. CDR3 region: CASRRQGYGYTF. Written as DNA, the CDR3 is TGTGCCAGCAGACGCCAGGGGTATGGCTACACCTTC.

CDR3 protein: CASSSLLFRRADTQYF. The CDR3 region has the DNA TGTGCCAGCAGCTCCCTGCTTTTCCGACGGGCAGATACGCAGTATTTT. The chain links TRBV7-2 to TRBJ2-3; D not certain. This CDR3 region has 16 residues. CDR1 and CDR2 (germline): SGHTA, FQGNSA. The V end lost 4 bases, the J end lost 4 bases, and 18 bases lay between the germline ends.

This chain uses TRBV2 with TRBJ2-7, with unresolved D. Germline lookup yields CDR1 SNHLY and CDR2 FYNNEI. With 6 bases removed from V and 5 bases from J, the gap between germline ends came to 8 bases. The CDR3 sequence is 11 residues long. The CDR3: CASSGPHEQYF. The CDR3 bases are TGTGCCAGCAGCGGGCCGCACGAGCAGTACTTC.

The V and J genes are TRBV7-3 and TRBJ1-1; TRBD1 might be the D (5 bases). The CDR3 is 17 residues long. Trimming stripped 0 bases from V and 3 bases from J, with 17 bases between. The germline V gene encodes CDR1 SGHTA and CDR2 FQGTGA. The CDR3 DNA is TGTGCCAGCAGCTTAACCCTCCACCTGGGACGGTACACTGAAGCTTTCTTT. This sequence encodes CASSLTLHLGRYTEAFF.

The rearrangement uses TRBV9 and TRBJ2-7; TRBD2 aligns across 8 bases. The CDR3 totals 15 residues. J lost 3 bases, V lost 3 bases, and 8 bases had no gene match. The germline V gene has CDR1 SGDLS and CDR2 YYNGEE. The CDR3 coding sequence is TGTGCCAGCAGCGCCTCCAGCGGGAGTAACTACGAGCAGTACTTC. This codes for CASSASSGSNYEQYF.

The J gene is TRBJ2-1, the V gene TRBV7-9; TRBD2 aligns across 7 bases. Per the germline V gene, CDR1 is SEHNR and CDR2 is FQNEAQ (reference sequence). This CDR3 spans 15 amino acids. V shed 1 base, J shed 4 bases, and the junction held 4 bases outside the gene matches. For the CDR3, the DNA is TGTGCCAGCAGCTTAGGTCTAGCGGAATACAATGAGCAGTTCTTC. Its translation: CASSLGLAEYNEQFF. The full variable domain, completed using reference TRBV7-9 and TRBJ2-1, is DTGVSQNPRHKITKRGQNVTFRCDPISEHNRLYWYRQTLGQGPEFLTYFQNEAQLEKSRLLSDRFSAERPKGSFSTLEIQRTEQGDSAMYLCASSLGLAEYNEQFFGPGTRLTVL.

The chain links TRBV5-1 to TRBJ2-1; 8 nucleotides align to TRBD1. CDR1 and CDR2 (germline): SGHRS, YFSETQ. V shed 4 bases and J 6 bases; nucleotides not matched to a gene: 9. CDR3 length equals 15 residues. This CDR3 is CASSLGDRRGNEQFF. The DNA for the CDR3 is TGCGCCAGCAGCCTAGGGGACAGGAGGGGCAATGAGCAGTTCTTC.

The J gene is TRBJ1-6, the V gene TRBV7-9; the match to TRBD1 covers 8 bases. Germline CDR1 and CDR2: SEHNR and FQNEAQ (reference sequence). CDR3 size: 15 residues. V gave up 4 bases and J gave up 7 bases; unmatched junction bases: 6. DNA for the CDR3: TGTGCCAGCAGCTCAGGGGACAGGTGGAATTCACCCCTCCACTTT. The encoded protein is CASSSGDRWNSPLHF.

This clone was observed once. The CDR3 DNA sequence: TGTGCCAGTAGTTCAGGGGCGTCCTACGAGCAGTACTTC. Translating it yields CASSSGASYEQYF. The chain uses TRBV19 and TRBJ2-7; a possible D gene is TRBD1 (6 bases). Trimming removed 5 bases at V and 1 base at J, with 9 bases between. This CDR3 contains 13 residues. Germline CDR1 and CDR2: LNHDA and SQIVND (reference sequence). Using reference TRBV19 and TRBJ2-7 for the parts outside the CDR3, the full variable domain is DGGITQSPKYLFRKEGQNVTLSCEQNLNHDAMYWYRQDPGQGLRLIYYSQIVNDFQKGDIAEGYSVSREKKESFPLTVTSAQKNPTAFYLCASSSGASYEQYFGPGTRLTVT.

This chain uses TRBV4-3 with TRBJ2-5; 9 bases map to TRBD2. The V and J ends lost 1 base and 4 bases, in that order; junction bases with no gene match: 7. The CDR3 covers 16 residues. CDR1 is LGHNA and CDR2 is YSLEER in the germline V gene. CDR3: CASSQGVSGSGETQYF. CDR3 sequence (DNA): TGCGCCAGCAGCCAAGGAGTTAGCGGGAGCGGAGAGACCCAGTACTTC.

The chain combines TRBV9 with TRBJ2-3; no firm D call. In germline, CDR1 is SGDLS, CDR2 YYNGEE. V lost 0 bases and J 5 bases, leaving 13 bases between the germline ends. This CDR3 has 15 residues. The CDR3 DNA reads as TGTGCCAGCAGCGTAGGGCCAGATCCGGGAGATACGCAGTATTTT. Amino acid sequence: CASSVGPDPGDTQYF.

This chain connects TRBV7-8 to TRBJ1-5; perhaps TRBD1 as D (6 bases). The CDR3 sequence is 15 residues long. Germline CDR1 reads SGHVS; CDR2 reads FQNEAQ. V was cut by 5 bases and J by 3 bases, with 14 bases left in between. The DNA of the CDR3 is TGTGCCAGCAGCGCAGGACAGAGTTTCAATCAGCCCCAGCATTTT. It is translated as CASSAGQSFNQPQHF.

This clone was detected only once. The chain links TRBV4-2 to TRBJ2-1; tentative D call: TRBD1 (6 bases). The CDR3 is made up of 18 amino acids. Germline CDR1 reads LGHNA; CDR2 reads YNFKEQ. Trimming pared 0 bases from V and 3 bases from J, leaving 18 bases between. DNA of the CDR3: TGTGCCAGCAGCCAAGAACGGCCAGGAACAGGGCACTACAATGAGCAGTTCTTC. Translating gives CASSQERPGTGHYNEQFF.

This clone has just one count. The CDR3 protein is CASSFMAAQPQHF. The CDR3 coding sequence is TGTGCCAGCAGTTTTATGGCTGCTCAGCCCCAGCATTTT. The chain links TRBV28 to TRBJ1-5; no reliable D call. Trimming took 3 bases from V and 6 from J, leaving 9 bases between them. Germline CDR1 MDHEN, CDR2 SYDVKM. The CDR3 has 13 residues.

CDR3 nucleotides: TGTGCCAGCAGCAATTACGCCTACAATGAGCAGTTCTTC. Its protein is CASSNYAYNEQFF. The chain combines TRBV21-1 with TRBJ2-1. TRBV21-1 is labeled a pseudogene. This CDR3 comprises 13 residues.

The CDR3 coding sequence is TGTGCCAGCAGTTTACGCAGCAATGAGCAGTTCTTC. This encodes CASSLRSNEQFF. This chain connects TRBV28 to TRBJ2-1, with D hard to call. Trimming pared 2 bases from V and 6 bases from J, leaving 5 bases between. CDR1 and CDR2 from the germline V gene are MDHEN and SYDVKM. This CDR3 has 12 amino acids.

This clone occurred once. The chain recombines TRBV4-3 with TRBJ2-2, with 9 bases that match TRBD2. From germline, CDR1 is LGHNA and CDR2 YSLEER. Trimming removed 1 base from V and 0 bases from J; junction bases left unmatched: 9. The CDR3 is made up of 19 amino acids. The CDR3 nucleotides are TGCGCCAGCAGCCAAGCGGTGGTAGCGGGAGCCGCGAACACCGGGGAGCTGTTTTTT. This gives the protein CASSQAVVAGAANTGELFF.

CDR3 in DNA: TGTGCCAGCAGCTTACAGAAGGGCACAGATACGCAGTATTTT. Protein sequence: CASSLQKGTDTQYF. V gene TRBV7-2 combines with J gene TRBJ2-3, with D unresolved. Germline V gene lookup returns CDR1 SGHTA and CDR2 FQGNSA. This CDR3 contains 14 residues. Trimming shortened V by 2 bases and J by 1 base, and 7 bases separated the two germline ends.

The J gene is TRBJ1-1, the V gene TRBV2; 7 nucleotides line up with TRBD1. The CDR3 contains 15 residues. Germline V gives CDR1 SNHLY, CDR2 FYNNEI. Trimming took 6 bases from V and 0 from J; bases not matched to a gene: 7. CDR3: CASRPRGALNTEAFF. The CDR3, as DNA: TGTGCCAGCAGGCCCAGGGGGGCCCTGAACACTGAAGCTTTCTTT.

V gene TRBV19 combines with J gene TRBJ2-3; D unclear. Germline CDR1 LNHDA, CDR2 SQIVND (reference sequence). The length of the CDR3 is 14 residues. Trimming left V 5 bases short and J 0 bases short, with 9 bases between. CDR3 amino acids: CASSLGSSTDTQYF. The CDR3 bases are TGTGCCAGTAGTCTTGGCAGCAGCACAGATACGCAGTATTTT.

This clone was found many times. CDR3 in DNA: TGTGCCAGCAGTTTAAGGGTTGGGCAGCCCCAGCATTTT. It codes for CASSLRVGQPQHF. V usage is TRBV28 and J usage is TRBJ1-5; D is unclear. The CDR3 runs 13 residues. With 2 bases removed from V and 7 bases from J, the gap between germline ends came to 9 bases. Germline V gene lookup returns CDR1 MDHEN and CDR2 SYDVKM.

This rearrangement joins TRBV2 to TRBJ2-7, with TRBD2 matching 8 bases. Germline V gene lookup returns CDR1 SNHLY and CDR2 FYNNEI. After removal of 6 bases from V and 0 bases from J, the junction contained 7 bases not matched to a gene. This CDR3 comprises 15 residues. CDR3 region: CASRPTSGSSYEQYF. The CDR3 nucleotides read TGTGCCAGCAGACCCACTAGCGGAAGCTCCTACGAGCAGTACTTC.

CDR3 in amino acids: CASSPSTPGSYEQYF. In DNA, the CDR3 is TGTGCCAGCTCACCAAGTACCCCGGGCTCCTACGAGCAGTACTTC. This chain joins TRBV18 and TRBJ2-7; no definite D call. CDR1 and CDR2 from the germline V gene are KGHSH and LQKENI. This CDR3 is 15 amino acids long. The ends were cut back, 2 bases at V and 0 bases at J, with 11 bases in the middle.

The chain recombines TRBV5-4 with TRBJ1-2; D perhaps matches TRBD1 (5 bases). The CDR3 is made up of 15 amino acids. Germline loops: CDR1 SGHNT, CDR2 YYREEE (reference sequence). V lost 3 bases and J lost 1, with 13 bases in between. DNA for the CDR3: TGTGCCAGCAGCTCCCGACAGAACCTTAACTATGGCTACACCTTC. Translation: CASSSRQNLNYGYTF.

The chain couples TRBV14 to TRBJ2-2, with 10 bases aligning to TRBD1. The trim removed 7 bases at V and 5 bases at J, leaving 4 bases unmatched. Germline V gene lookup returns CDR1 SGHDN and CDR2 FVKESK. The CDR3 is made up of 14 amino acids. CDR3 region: CASTGTGDTGELFF. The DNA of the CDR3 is TGTGCCAGCACCGGGACAGGGGATACCGGGGAGCTGTTTTTT.

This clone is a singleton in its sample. CDR3 residues: CASSPPPGLDKNIQYF. The CDR3 nucleotides are TGTGCCAGCAGTCCACCGCCAGGGTTAGACAAAAACATTCAGTACTTC. The chain combines TRBV28 with TRBJ2-4, with D tentatively TRBD1 (5 bases). Germline CDR1 and CDR2: MDHEN and SYDVKM. The CDR3 has 16 amino acids. The germline V and J ends were trimmed by 5 bases and 3 bases, with 17 bases remaining between them.